A single sample gave rise to the 28 T cell receptor beta chains below, sequenced in a study of cytomegalovirus exposure and HLA in healthy donors. The PCR was carried out with 60 Vbeta primers and 13 Jbeta primers. Measured with immunoSEQ multiplex PCR; TCRdb has only the in-frame clones, and not every one. Of roughly 190,000 clones in the sample, 79% were seen once. The source material was PBMCs. Every receptor here comes from a woman in her forties or fifties in good health and CMV-seronegative.

Points on this clone: An end of the junction does not agree with germline; a read error may underlie this. The identical CDR3 is also encoded by other nucleotide sequences in the sample. This chain connects TRBV6-6 to TRBJ1-6; D remains ambiguous. This CDR3 region has 14 residues. Germline values: CDR1 MNHNY, CDR2 SVGAGI (reference sequence). In DNA, the CDR3 is TGTGCCAGCATGTGGGCGCAGGATAATTCCCCCCTCCACTTT. Translating gives CASMWAQDNSPLHF.

The chain's CDR3 is CASSQGQDFGKLFF. CDR3 nucleotides: TGTGCCAGCAGCCAGGGACAGGATTTCGGAAAACTGTTTTTT. The V and J genes are TRBV9 and TRBJ1-4, with 8 nucleotides matching TRBD1. Germline assignment: CDR1 SGDLS and CDR2 YYNGEE. The CDR3 totals 14 residues. J gave up 10 bases and V 4 bases, and 9 bases lay outside the gene matches. The variable domain in full, with the rest retrieved from reference TRBV9 and TRBJ1-4, is DSGVTQTPKHLITATGQRVTLRCSPRSGDLSVYWYQQSLDQGLQFLIQYYNGEERAKGNILERFSAQQFPDLHSELNLSSLELGDSALYFCASSQGQDFGKLFFGSGTQLSVL.

This rearrangement joins TRBV5-8 to TRBJ2-1; TRBD1 is a possible D gene (5 bases). Germline CDR1 reads SGHTS; CDR2 reads YDEGEE. CDR3 length: 15 amino acids. Trimming removed 0 bases from V and 8 bases from J, with 15 bases in between. DNA for the CDR3: TGTGCCAGCAGCTTGGATCCAGGGCCTACCGATGAGCAGTTCTTC. Its protein is CASSLDPGPTDEQFF.

This rearrangement joins TRBV4-1 to TRBJ1-2; 7 bases line up with TRBD1. CDR1 MGHRA and CDR2 YSYEKL come from the germline V gene. This CDR3 is built from 13 residues. The V and J ends lost 0 bases and 7 bases, in that order; junction bases with no gene match: 2. CDR3 sequence (DNA): TGCGCCAGCAGCCAAGAGAGGGACAGTGGCTACACCTTC. Amino acid sequence: CASSQERDSGYTF.

The table lists this clone with a few counts. The chain recombines TRBV19 with TRBJ1-1; 9 nucleotides line up with TRBD1. The CDR3 totals 14 residues. Trimming at V came to 5 bases and at J to 1 base, leaving 2 bases not matched to a gene. Germline CDR1 and CDR2: LNHDA and SQIVND (reference sequence). The CDR3 nucleotides are TGTGCCAGTAGTTGGGGACAGGGGAACACTGAAGCTTTCTTT. Protein sequence: CASSWGQGNTEAFF.

The rearrangement uses TRBV7-8 and TRBJ1-5; D gene uncertain. Germline CDR1 is SGHVS and CDR2 is FQNEAQ. This CDR3 has 14 residues. Trimming removed 5 bases at V and 2 bases at J, with 10 bases between. The CDR3 here is CASSAILGNQPQHF. The DNA for the CDR3 is TGTGCCAGCAGCGCCATCCTAGGCAATCAGCCCCAGCATTTT. Looking up the rest from reference TRBV7-8 and TRBJ1-5 gives the full variable domain: GAGVSQSPRYKVAKRGQDVALRCDPISGHVSLFWYQQALGQGPEFLTYFQNEAQLDKSGLPSDRFFAERPEGSVSTLKIQRTQQEDSAVYLCASSAILGNQPQHFGDGTRLSIL.

In this sample, this clone turned up a few times. The chain links TRBV5-5 to TRBJ2-7; 8 positions agree with TRBD1. The CDR3 sequence is 15 residues long. Looked up from germline, CDR1 is SGHKS and CDR2 is YYEKEE (reference sequence). J lost 2 bases, V lost 4 bases, and 8 bases had no gene match. The CDR3 sequence is CASSPTGTGTYEQYF. The CDR3 DNA reads as TGTGCCAGCAGCCCAACCGGGACAGGTACCTACGAGCAGTACTTC. The full variable domain, completed using reference TRBV5-5 and TRBJ2-7, is DAGVTQSPTHLIKTRGQQVTLRCSPISGHKSVSWYQQVLGQGPQFIFQYYEKEERGRGNFPDRFSARQFPNYSSELNVNALLLGDSALYLCASSPTGTGTYEQYFGPGTRLTVT.

As regards this clone: One end of the junction fails to match germline, which may point to a read error. V is TRBV4-1 and J is TRBJ2-7; 8 bases line up with TRBD2. The CDR3 length is 15 residues. Germline V CDR1 and CDR2: MGHRA, YSYEKL. CDR3 nucleotide sequence: TGTGCCAGCAGCCAAGTACTAGCGGCCAGTTCCGAGCAGTACTTC. Residues: CASSQVLAASSEQYF.

V is TRBV13 and J is TRBJ2-3; D gene ambiguous. CDR1 and CDR2 from the germline V gene are PRHDT and FYEKMQ (reference sequence). Trimming stripped 0 bases from V and 0 bases from J, with 7 bases between. CDR3 length equals 15 residues. This CDR3 reads CASSLGFTSTDTQYF. The CDR3 coding sequence is TGTGCCAGCAGCTTAGGATTTACTAGCACAGATACGCAGTATTTT.

This clone was picked up one time. The V gene is TRBV9, the J gene TRBJ2-1; 7 bases match TRBD2. V was pared by 5 bases and J by 8 bases, with 13 bases of the junction left unmatched. Looked up from germline, CDR1 is SGDLS and CDR2 is YYNGEE. The CDR3 is 15 amino acids. The CDR3 protein is CASRGVGGRGDEQFF. As DNA, the CDR3 is TGTGCCAGCAGGGGTGTGGGCGGGAGAGGCGATGAGCAGTTCTTC. Looking up the rest from reference TRBV9 and TRBJ2-1 gives the full variable domain: DSGVTQTPKHLITATGQRVTLRCSPRSGDLSVYWYQQSLDQGLQFLIQYYNGEERAKGNILERFSAQQFPDLHSELNLSSLELGDSALYFCASRGVGGRGDEQFFGPGTRLTVL.

This clone was counted between two and nine times. The V gene is TRBV19, the J gene TRBJ2-5, with 7 bases aligning to TRBD1. The germline gives CDR1 LNHDA, CDR2 SQIVND (reference sequence). Trimming at V came to 1 base and at J to 5 bases, leaving 7 bases not matched to a gene. This CDR3 has 15 residues. The CDR3 loop is CASSIGQGRQETQYF. The CDR3 coding sequence is TGTGCCAGTAGTATAGGACAGGGACGTCAGGAGACCCAGTACTTC. Full variable domain (rest looked up from reference TRBV19 and TRBJ2-5): DGGITQSPKYLFRKEGQNVTLSCEQNLNHDAMYWYRQDPGQGLRLIYYSQIVNDFQKGDIAEGYSVSREKKESFPLTVTSAQKNPTAFYLCASSIGQGRQETQYFGPGTRLLVL.

This clone came up a few times. This chain joins TRBV11-2 and TRBJ2-7; D might be TRBD1 (5 bases). The CDR3 length is 15 residues. The germline V and J ends were trimmed by 6 bases and 3 bases, with 18 bases remaining between them. Germline V gene data show CDR1 as SGHAT and CDR2 as FQNNGV. Here the CDR3 DNA reads TGTGCCAGCAGTAAACAGGCCAGCCAGGACTACGAGCAGTACTTC. Amino acid sequence: CASSKQASQDYEQYF.

Only one count was recorded for this clone. The chain uses TRBV30 and TRBJ2-2; maybe TRBD1 (6 bases). V was cut by 0 bases and J by 5 bases, with 7 bases left in between. This CDR3 contains 13 residues. In germline, CDR1 is GTSNPN, CDR2 SVGIG (reference sequence). CDR3 residues: CAWSVTGTGELFF. The CDR3 DNA is TGTGCCTGGAGTGTAACAGGGACCGGGGAGCTGTTTTTT.

V usage is TRBV10-3 and J usage is TRBJ2-7; D remains unclear. Germline-derived CDR1 and CDR2 are ENHRY and SYGVKD. This CDR3 contains 11 residues. V was clipped by 5 bases and J by 1 base, with 3 bases between them. CDR3 nucleotides: TGTGCCATCAGTACATCCTACGAGCAGTACTTC. This sequence encodes CAISTSYEQYF.

The chain is built from TRBV15 and TRBJ2-3, with TRBD2 matching 11 bases. CDR1 LNHNV and CDR2 YYDKDF come from the germline V gene (reference sequence). With V trimmed by 5 bases and J by 4 bases, 14 bases remained unmatched. The CDR3 spans 18 residues. CDR3 residues: CATSRGITSGSAADTQYF. DNA for the CDR3: TGTGCCACCAGCCGGGGGATCACTAGCGGGAGTGCGGCAGATACGCAGTATTTT.

The chain has TRBV9 and TRBJ2-3, with D perhaps TRBD1 (6 bases). Trimming pared 4 bases from V and 1 base from J, leaving 10 bases between. The CDR3 is made up of 14 amino acids. Per the germline V gene, CDR1 is SGDLS and CDR2 is YYNGEE. DNA for the CDR3: TGTGCCAGCAGCCAGGGGATCGGCACAGATACGCAGTATTTT. Translating gives CASSQGIGTDTQYF. The full variable domain, in which reference TRBV9 and TRBJ2-3 provide the parts outside the CDR3, is DSGVTQTPKHLITATGQRVTLRCSPRSGDLSVYWYQQSLDQGLQFLIQYYNGEERAKGNILERFSAQQFPDLHSELNLSSLELGDSALYFCASSQGIGTDTQYFGPGTRLTVL.

The chain couples TRBV28 to TRBJ2-7; 7 bases map to TRBD1. Looked up from germline, CDR1 is MDHEN and CDR2 is SYDVKM. This CDR3 region has 14 residues. V lost 8 bases and J lost 0; bases outside the gene matches: 7. The CDR3: CASAPQGTSYEQYF. The CDR3 DNA is TGTGCCAGCGCCCCACAGGGGACCTCCTACGAGCAGTACTTC.

This sequence joins TRBV19 and TRBJ2-6; 8 bases agree with TRBD1. Trimming removed 10 bases from V and 0 bases from J; junction bases left unmatched: 8. CDR3 length: 16 residues. Germline V gives CDR1 LNHDA, CDR2 SQIVND (reference sequence). The CDR3 reads CATAGTGRSGANVLTF. CDR3 DNA sequence: TGTGCCACCGCCGGGACAGGTCGCTCTGGGGCCAACGTCCTGACTTTC.

V usage is TRBV30 and J usage is TRBJ2-6; 7 bases are shared with TRBD2. V shed 1 base, J shed 0 bases, and the junction held 0 bases outside the gene matches. The CDR3 has 15 amino acids. The V gene's germline CDR1 is GTSNPN and CDR2 SVGIG (reference sequence). The CDR3 nucleotides are TGTGCCTGGAGTGCGGGGGGCTCTGGGGCCAACGTCCTGACTTTC. Protein product: CAWSAGGSGANVLTF. Filled out from reference TRBV30 and TRBJ2-6, the complete variable domain reads SQTIHQWPATLVQPVGSPLSLECTVEGTSNPNLYWYRQAAGRGLQLLFYSVGIGQISSEVPQNLSASRPQDRQFILSSKKLLLSDSGFYLCAWSAGGSGANVLTFGAGSRLTVL.

This chain links TRBV28 with TRBJ2-1; 14 positions agree with TRBD2. Germline loops: CDR1 MDHEN, CDR2 SYDVKM. V dropped 3 bases and J dropped 5; count of bases not matched to a gene: 12. The CDR3 consists of 19 residues. In nucleotides, the CDR3 is TGTGCCAGCAGTTTCGGGGGACTAGCGGGAGAAAGGGCTCACAATGAGCAGTTCTTC. Its translation is CASSFGGLAGERAHNEQFF.

V usage is TRBV28 and J usage is TRBJ1-4, with D perhaps TRBD1 (5 bases). V was clipped by 2 bases and J by 4 bases, with 11 bases between them. Per germline, CDR1 MDHEN and CDR2 SYDVKM. The CDR3 length is 15 residues. The CDR3: CASSLGGTRNEKLFF. The CDR3 bases are TGTGCCAGCAGTTTAGGGGGGACCCGTAATGAAAAACTGTTTTTT.

This clone appeared a single time. The chain joins TRBV27 to TRBJ2-2; 7 bases map to TRBD1. The CDR3 is made up of 16 amino acids. V lost 6 bases and J lost 5; bases outside the gene matches: 12. CDR1 and CDR2 from the germline V gene are MNHEY and SMNVEV (reference sequence). The DNA of the CDR3 is TGTGCCAGCAGAATACCCGGACAGGAAGATACCGGGGAGCTGTTTTTT. Protein product: CASRIPGQEDTGELFF.

The count of this clone is one. This rearrangement joins TRBV5-1 to TRBJ2-7, with D possibly matching TRBD2 (6 bases). Germline lookup yields CDR1 SGHRS and CDR2 YFSETQ. V lost 7 bases and J lost 4, with 18 bases in between. CDR3 length equals 14 residues. The CDR3 nucleotides read TGCGCCAGCCGTCTCGAGACTAGTTATTACGAGCAGTACTTC. This gives the protein CASRLETSYYEQYF.

The J gene is TRBJ1-3, the V gene TRBV2, with 9 bases lining up with TRBD1. Losses at the gene ends were 6 bases for V and 0 bases for J; bases not matched to a gene: 6. The CDR3 is made up of 16 amino acids. In germline, CDR1 is SNHLY, CDR2 FYNNEI. Here the CDR3 DNA reads TGTGCCAGCAGCCGACAGGGGGGTCTCTCTGGAAACACCATATATTTT. It specifies CASSRQGGLSGNTIYF.

The sample holds one count of this clone. V is TRBV7-9 and J is TRBJ2-7; TRBD2 matches 7 bases. The CDR3 covers 13 residues. V lost 3 bases to trimming and J lost 5 bases; unmatched junction nucleotides: 4. CDR1 and CDR2 from the germline V gene are SEHNR and FQNEAQ (reference sequence). The CDR3 is CASSLIGRDEQYF. For the CDR3, the DNA is TGTGCCAGCAGCTTGATTGGGAGGGACGAGCAGTACTTC. Complete variable domain (other parts from reference TRBV7-9 and TRBJ2-7): DTGVSQNPRHKITKRGQNVTFRCDPISEHNRLYWYRQTLGQGPEFLTYFQNEAQLEKSRLLSDRFSAERPKGSFSTLEIQRTEQGDSAMYLCASSLIGRDEQYFGPGTRLTVT.

The rearrangement uses TRBV4-1 and TRBJ2-7; 8 bases are a match to TRBD2. V was clipped by 0 bases and J by 2 bases; unmatched bases: 9. The CDR3 spans 17 residues. Germline values: CDR1 MGHRA, CDR2 YSYEKL. CDR3 DNA sequence: TGCGCCAGCAGCCAAGATGAGTTCGGAGCGGGGGCCTACGAGCAGTACTTC. This codes for CASSQDEFGAGAYEQYF.

The chain combines TRBV21-1 with TRBJ2-7; the table gives TRBD2 as D, unverified against the DNA. TRBV21-1 is tagged as a pseudogene. The CDR3 has 14 amino acids. For the CDR3, the DNA is TGTGCCAGCAGCAAAGTTGTAGCGGGGTACGAGCAGTACTTC. Its translation is CASSKVVAGYEQYF.

This clone showed up just once. The V and J genes are TRBV6-4 and TRBJ2-1; 9 bases are shared with TRBD2. V shed 7 bases and J 4 bases; nucleotides not matched to a gene: 8. Germline CDR1 is MRHNA and CDR2 is SNTAGT. The CDR3 has 15 residues. CDR3 nucleotide sequence: TGTGCCAGCAAAAAACTAGCGGGTTCATACAATGAGCAGTTCTTC. Its protein is CASKKLAGSYNEQFF.